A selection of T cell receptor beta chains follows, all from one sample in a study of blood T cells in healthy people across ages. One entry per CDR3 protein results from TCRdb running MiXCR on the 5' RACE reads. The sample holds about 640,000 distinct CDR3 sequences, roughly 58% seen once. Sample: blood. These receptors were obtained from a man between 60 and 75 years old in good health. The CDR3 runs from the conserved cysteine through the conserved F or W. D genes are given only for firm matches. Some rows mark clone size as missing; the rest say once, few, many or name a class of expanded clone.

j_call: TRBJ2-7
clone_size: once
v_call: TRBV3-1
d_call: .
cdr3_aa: CASSQGFQEPGYEQYF
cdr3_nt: TGTGCCAGCAGCCAAGGGTTCCAGGAGCCCGGGTACGAGCAGTACTTC

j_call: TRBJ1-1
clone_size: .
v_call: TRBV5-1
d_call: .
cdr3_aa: CASSLGHLGTPQPFF
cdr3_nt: TGCGCCAGCAGCTTGGGTCATCTTGGGACGCCCCAACCTTTCTTT

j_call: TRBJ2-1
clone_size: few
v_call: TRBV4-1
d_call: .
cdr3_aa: CASSQGGLSEQFF
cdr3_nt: TGCGCCAGCAGCCAAGGGGGGCTAAGTGAGCAGTTCTTC

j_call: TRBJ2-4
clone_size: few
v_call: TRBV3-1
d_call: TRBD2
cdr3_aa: CASSLGGEGNIQYF
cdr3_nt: TGTGCCAGCAGCCTCGGGGGGGAGGGAAACATTCAGTACTTC

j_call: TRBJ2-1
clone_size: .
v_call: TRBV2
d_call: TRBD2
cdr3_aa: CASIPTSGSYNEQFF
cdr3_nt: TGTGCCAGCATCCCGACTAGCGGCTCCTACAATGAGCAGTTCTTC

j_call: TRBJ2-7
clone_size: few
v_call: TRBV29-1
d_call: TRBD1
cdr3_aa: CSVEDTGGSYEQYF
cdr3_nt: TGCAGCGTTGAAGATACAGGGGGCTCCTACGAGCAGTACTTC

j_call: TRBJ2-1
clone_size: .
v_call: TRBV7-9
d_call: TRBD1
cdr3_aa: CASMAGTGEGEQFF
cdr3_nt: TGTGCCAGCATGGCAGGGACAGGGGAGGGTGAGCAGTTCTTC

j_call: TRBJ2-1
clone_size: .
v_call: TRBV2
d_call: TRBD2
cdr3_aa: CASSECLAGGHNEQFF
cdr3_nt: TGTGCCAGCAGTGAATGTCTAGCGGGGGGACACAATGAGCAGTTCTTC

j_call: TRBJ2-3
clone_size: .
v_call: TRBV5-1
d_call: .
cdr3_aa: CASSTGPGTDTQYF
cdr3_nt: TGCGCCAGCAGCACCGGACCGGGAACAGATACGCAGTATTTT

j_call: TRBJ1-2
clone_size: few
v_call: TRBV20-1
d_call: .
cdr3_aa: CSADYGYTF
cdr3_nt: TGCAGTGCTGATTATGGCTACACCTTC

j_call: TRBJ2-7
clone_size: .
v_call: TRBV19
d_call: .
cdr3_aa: CASSRDGPSYEQYF
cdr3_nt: TGTGCCAGTAGTAGGGACGGCCCCTCCTACGAGCAGTACTTC

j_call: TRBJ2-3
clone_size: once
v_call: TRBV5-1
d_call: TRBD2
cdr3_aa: CASRRAGYSTDTQYF
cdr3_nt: TGCGCCAGCAGGAGAGCGGGGTACAGCACAGATACGCAGTATTTT

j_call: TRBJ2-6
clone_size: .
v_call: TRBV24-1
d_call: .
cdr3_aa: CATSGSFSGANVLTF
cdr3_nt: TGTGCCACCAGTGGTAGTTTCTCTGGGGCCAACGTCCTGACTTTC

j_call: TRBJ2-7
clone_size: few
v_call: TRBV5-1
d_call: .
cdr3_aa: CASYPTIAGVSYEQYF
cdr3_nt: TGCGCCAGCTACCCTACGATTGCAGGGGTCTCCTACGAGCAGTACTTC

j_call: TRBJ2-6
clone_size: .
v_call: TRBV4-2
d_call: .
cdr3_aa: CASSPLGGGAGANVLTF
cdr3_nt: TGTGCCAGCAGCCCTTTGGGGGGAGGAGCTGGGGCCAACGTCCTGACTTTC

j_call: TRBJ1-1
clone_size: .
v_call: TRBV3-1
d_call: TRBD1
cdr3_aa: CASTQDSVGGTGLDTEAFF
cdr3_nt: TGTGCCAGCACCCAAGATTCAGTCGGAGGGACAGGGTTGGACACTGAAGCTTTCTTT

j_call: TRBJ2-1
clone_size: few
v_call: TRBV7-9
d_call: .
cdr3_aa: CASSTMRRDNEQFF
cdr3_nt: TGTGCCAGCAGCACCATGCGGAGGGACAATGAGCAGTTCTTC

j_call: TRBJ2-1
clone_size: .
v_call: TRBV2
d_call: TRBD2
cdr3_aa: CASTGGRGGLNEQFF
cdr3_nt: TGTGCCAGCACTGGGGGGCGGGGGGGCCTCAATGAGCAGTTCTTC

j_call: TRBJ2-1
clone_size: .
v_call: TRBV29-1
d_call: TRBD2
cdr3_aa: CSLKRGSGLGSSYNEQFF
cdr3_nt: TGCAGCTTGAAAAGGGGTAGCGGGTTGGGGAGCTCCTACAATGAGCAGTTCTTC

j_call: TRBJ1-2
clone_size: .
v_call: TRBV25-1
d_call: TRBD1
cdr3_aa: CASSESDRVGYGYTF
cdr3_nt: TGTGCCAGCAGTGAATCCGACAGGGTTGGCTATGGCTACACCTTC

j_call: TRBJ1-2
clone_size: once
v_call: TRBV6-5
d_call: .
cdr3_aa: CASSSQRGGYTF
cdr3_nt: TGTGCCAGCAGTTCCCAACGGGGTGGCTACACCTTC

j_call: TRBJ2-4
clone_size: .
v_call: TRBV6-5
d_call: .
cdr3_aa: CASRAPQAKNSQYF
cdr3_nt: TGTGCCAGCAGGGCCCCCCAGGCCAAAAACAGTCAGTACTTC

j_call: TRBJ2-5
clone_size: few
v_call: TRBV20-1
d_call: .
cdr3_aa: CSARTPPLGTQYF
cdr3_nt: TGCAGTGCTAGGACCCCTCCGCTTGGGACCCAGTACTTC

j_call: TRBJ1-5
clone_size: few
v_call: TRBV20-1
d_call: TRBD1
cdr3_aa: CSAWGQGVGNQPQHF
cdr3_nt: TGCAGTGCTTGGGGACAGGGGGTCGGCAATCAGCCCCAGCATTTT

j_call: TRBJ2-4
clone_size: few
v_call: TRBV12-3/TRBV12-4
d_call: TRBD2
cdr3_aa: CASSPRGEGIAKNIQYF
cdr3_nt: TGTGCCAGCAGTCCGCGGGGGGAGGGAATAGCCAAAAACATTCAGTACTTC

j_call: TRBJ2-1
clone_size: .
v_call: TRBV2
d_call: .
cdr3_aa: CASSGQRTYNEQFF
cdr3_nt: TGTGCCAGCAGTGGTCAGCGAACCTACAATGAGCAGTTCTTC

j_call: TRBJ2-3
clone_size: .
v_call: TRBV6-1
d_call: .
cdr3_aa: CASSPWGAVGRTDTQYF
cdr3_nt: TGTGCCAGCAGCCCCTGGGGAGCGGTGGGGCGCACAGATACGCAGTATTTT

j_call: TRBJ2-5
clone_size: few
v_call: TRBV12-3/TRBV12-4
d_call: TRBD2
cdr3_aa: CASSLWPPASGGETQYF
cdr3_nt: TGTGCCAGCAGTTTATGGCCCCCGGCTAGCGGGGGAGAGACCCAGTACTTC

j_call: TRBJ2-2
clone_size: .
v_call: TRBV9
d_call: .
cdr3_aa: CASSVGGPGELFF
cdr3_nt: TGTGCCAGCAGCGTAGGAGGTCCCGGGGAGCTGTTTTTT

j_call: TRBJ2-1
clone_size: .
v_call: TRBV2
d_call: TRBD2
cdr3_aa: CASSVPGGPFEQFF
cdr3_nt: TGTGCCAGCAGTGTCCCGGGGGGGCCATTTGAGCAGTTCTTC

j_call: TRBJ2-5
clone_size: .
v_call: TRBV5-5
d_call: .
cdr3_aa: CASSSGVATTQETQYF
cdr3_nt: TGTGCCAGCAGCTCAGGGGTAGCGACTACACAAGAGACCCAGTACTTC

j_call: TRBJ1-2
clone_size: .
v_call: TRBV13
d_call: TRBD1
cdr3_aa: CASSLGDRLENYGYTF
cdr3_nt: TGTGCCAGCAGCTTAGGGGACAGGTTAGAGAACTATGGCTACACCTTC

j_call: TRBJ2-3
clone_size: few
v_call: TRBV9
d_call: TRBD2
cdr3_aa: CASSVIRAGGPDTQYF
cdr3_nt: TGTGCCAGCAGCGTAATTCGGGCGGGGGGCCCAGATACGCAGTATTTT

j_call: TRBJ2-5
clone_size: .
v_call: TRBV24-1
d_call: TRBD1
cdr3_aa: CATSEDRGLRETQYF
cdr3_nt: TGTGCCACCAGTGAAGACAGGGGCCTTCGGGAGACCCAGTACTTC

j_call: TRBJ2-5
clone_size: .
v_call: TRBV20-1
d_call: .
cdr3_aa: CSARGGGALTETQYF
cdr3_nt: TGCAGTGCTAGAGGTGGGGGGGCCTTGACAGAGACCCAGTACTTC

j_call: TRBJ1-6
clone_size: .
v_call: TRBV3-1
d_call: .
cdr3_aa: CASSPTGNSALHF
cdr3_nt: TGTGCCAGCAGCCCAACCGGCAATTCGGCCCTCCACTTT

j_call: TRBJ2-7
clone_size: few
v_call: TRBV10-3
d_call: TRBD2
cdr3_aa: CAISESRGGETVREQYF
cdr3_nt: TGTGCCATCAGTGAGTCGCGGGGGGGCGAAACGGTACGCGAGCAGTACTTC

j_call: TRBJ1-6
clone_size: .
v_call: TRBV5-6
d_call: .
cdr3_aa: CASSPLSGWNSPLHF
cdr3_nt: TGTGCCAGCAGCCCTCTCAGCGGCTGGAATTCACCCCTCCACTTT

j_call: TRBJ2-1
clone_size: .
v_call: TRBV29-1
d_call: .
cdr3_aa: CSATVFSYNEQFF
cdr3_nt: TGCAGCGCAACAGTTTTCTCCTACAATGAGCAGTTCTTC

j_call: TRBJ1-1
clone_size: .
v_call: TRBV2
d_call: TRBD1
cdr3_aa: CASVGGRGTMSTEAFF
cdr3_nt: TGTGCCAGTGTAGGGGGCCGGGGGACCATGAGCACTGAAGCTTTCTTT

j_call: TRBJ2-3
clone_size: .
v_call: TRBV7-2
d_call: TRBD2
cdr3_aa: CASSVGQTSAQYF
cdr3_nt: TGTGCCAGCAGCGTCGGACAGACTAGCGCGCAGTATTTT

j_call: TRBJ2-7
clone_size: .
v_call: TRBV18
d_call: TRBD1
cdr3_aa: CASSPGDRGQYEQYF
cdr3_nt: TGTGCCAGCTCACCAGGGGACAGGGGGCAATACGAGCAGTACTTC

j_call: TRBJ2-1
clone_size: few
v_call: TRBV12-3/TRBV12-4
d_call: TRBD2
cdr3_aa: CASSPGLAGVNEQFF
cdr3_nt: TGTGCCAGCAGTCCGGGACTAGCGGGGGTTAATGAGCAGTTCTTC

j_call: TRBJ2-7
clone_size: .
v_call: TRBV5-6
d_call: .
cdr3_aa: CASSPLSGEQYF
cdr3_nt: TGTGCCAGCAGCCCCCTGAGCGGCGAGCAGTACTTC

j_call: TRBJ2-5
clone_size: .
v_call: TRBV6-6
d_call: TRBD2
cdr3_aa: CASSYEVASGKETQYF
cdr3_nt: TGTGCCAGCAGTTACGAGGTGGCTAGCGGGAAGGAGACCCAGTACTTC

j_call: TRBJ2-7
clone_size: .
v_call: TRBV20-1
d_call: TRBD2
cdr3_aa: CSARDIMAGGYEQYF
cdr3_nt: TGCAGTGCTAGAGACATTATGGCGGGGGGCTACGAGCAGTACTTC

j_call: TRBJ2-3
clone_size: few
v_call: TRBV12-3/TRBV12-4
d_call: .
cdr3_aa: CASISAEQGTDTQYF
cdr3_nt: TGTGCCAGCATTTCGGCTGAGCAGGGTACAGATACGCAGTATTTT

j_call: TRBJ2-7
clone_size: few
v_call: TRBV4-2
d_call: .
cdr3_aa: CASSQVPGNYEQYF
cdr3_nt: TGTGCCAGCAGCCAAGTCCCAGGGAACTACGAGCAGTACTTC

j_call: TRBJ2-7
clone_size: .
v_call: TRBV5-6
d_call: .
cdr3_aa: CASSPRPSSYEQYF
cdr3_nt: TGTGCCAGCAGCCCCCGGCCCAGCTCCTACGAGCAGTACTTC

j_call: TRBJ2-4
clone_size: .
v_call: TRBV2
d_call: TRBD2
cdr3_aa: CASSTISGEAKNIQYF
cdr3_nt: TGTGCCAGCAGTACTATTAGCGGGGAAGCCAAAAACATTCAGTACTTC

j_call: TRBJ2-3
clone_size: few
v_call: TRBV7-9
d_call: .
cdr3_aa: CASSLVLAGSDTQYF
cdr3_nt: TGTGCCAGCAGCTTAGTTCTTGCGGGTTCAGATACGCAGTATTTT

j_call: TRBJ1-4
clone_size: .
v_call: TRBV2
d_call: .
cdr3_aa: CASSREMGEKLFF
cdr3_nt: TGTGCCAGCAGTCGGGAGATGGGTGAAAAACTGTTTTTT

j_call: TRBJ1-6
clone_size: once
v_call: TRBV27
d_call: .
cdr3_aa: CASSMVRADYNSPLHF
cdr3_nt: TGTGCCAGCAGTATGGTCAGAGCCGACTATAATTCACCCCTCCACTTT

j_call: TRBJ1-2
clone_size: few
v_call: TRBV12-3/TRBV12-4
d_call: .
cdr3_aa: CASSLGFVVAGNYGYTF
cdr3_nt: TGTGCCAGCAGTTTAGGTTTTGTGGTGGCCGGAAACTATGGCTACACCTTC

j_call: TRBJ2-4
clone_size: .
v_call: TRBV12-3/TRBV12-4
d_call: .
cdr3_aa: CASSFSRGAKNIQYF
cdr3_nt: TGTGCCAGCAGTTTCTCTCGGGGAGCCAAAAACATTCAGTACTTC

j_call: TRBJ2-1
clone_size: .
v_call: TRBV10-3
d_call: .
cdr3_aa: CAISLNGGPNNEQFF
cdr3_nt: TGTGCCATCAGTCTCAATGGGGGACCTAACAATGAGCAGTTCTTC